Sequencing of this T cell receptor (beta chain) was carried out in a study of cytomegalovirus exposure and HLA in healthy donors. This clone came up once. PCR amplification relied on 60 Vbeta primers (plus 13 Jbeta primers). TCRdb keeps only in-frame clones here, not all; method: immunoSEQ multiplex PCR. The sample carries more than 95,000 clones, more than 65% recorded once. The junction had 10 bases not matched to a gene; V was cut back by 4 bases and J by 0 bases. The V gene's germline CDR1 is SGDLS and CDR2 YYNGEE. This CDR3 has 16 amino acids. The clonotype was recovered from a woman aged 60-75 years in good health and CMV-seropositive. The chain uses TRBV9 and TRBJ2-7; 7 nucleotides line up with TRBD1. Sequenced material: PBMCs. The CDR3 loop is CASSPRHDRASYEQYF. CDR3 in DNA: TGTGCCAGCAGCCCTCGCCACGACAGGGCCTCCTACGAGCAGTACTTC. The full variable domain, rest sourced from reference TRBV9 and TRBJ2-7, is DSGVTQTPKHLITATGQRVTLRCSPRSGDLSVYWYQQSLDQGLQFLIQYYNGEERAKGNILERFSAQQFPDLHSELNLSSLELGDSALYFCASSPRHDRASYEQYFGPGTRLTVT.